This T cell receptor (beta chain) was retrieved from a study of cytomegalovirus exposure and HLA in healthy donors. Background on the study: Membership in the Caucasian-associated ancestry cluster was found for about four fifths of about 430 genotyped donors. Study results and caveats: In vitro work confirmed that three CMV-associated chains recognize CMV antigens.

Concerning this clone itself: Its specificity is unknown.

The study ran its PCR with 60 Vbeta and 13 Jbeta primers. Sequencing was performed with immunoSEQ multiplex PCR; in TCRdb, only in-frame clones are kept and a portion is missing. The data show under 200,000 clones, approximately 77% seen once. This CDR3 is 15 amino acids long. V shed 5 bases and J 3 bases; nucleotides not matched to a gene: 9. CDR1 and CDR2 (germline): PRHDT, FYEKMQ (reference sequence). The TCR comes from a male donor in good health and CMV-seropositive. The rearrangement joins TRBV13 to TRBJ2-7, with TRBD1 matching 8 bases. The sequencing sample was made of PBMCs. The CDR3 region has the DNA TGTGCCAGCAGCCCGGCGGGGACAGGAGTCTACGAGCAGTACTTC. Encoded protein: CASSPAGTGVYEQYF.